Listed here are 5 T cell receptor beta chains from one sample, sequenced in a study of T cells in Graves' hyperthyroidism and ophthalmopathy. Amplification of TCR beta CDR3 regions used RNA as the template. A first-round RT-PCR of the TCR CDR3 used the HTBI primer set. TCRdb redid the calling of the multiplex PCR reads with MiXCR, one entry per CDR3 protein. The table records 490,000 or so distinct CDR3 sequences, about 16% of them present only once. The sequencing input was blood. The source of these receptors is a woman aged 25 to 39 with Graves' ophthalmopathy.

The J gene is TRBJ2-5, the V gene TRBV18, with 10 positions matching TRBD1. The CDR3 contains 16 residues. V shed 2 bases, J shed 5 bases, and the junction held 8 bases outside the gene matches. CDR1 is KGHSH, CDR2 LQKENI, per germline. This CDR3 reads CASSPTGTGVSETQYF. The CDR3 DNA reads TGTGCCAGCTCACCAACCGGGACAGGGGTTTCGGAGACCCAGTACTTC. The complete variable domain, with remaining parts taken from reference TRBV18 and TRBJ2-5, reads NAGVMQNPRHLVRRRGQEARLRCSPMKGHSHVYWYRQLPEEGLKFMVYLQKENIIDESGMPKERFSAEFPKEGPSILRIQQVVRGDSAAYFCASSPTGTGVSETQYFGPGTRLLVL.

V usage is TRBV27 and J usage is TRBJ1-4; D gene ambiguous. The CDR3 consists of 17 residues. Germline V CDR1 and CDR2: MNHEY, SMNVEV (reference sequence). Between the trimmed V and J ends, which lost 4 bases and 0 bases, there was a span of 15 bases. The CDR3 bases are TGTGCCAGCAGTTACGCCCCGATGGGTACAACTAATGAAAAACTGTTTTTT. Its protein product is CASSYAPMGTTNEKLFF. Filled out from reference TRBV27 and TRBJ1-4, the complete variable domain reads EAQVTQNPRYLITVTGKKLTVTCSQNMNHEYMSWYRQDPGLGLRQIYYSMNVEVTDKGDVPEGYKVSRKEKRNFPLILESPSPNQTSLYFCASSYAPMGTTNEKLFFGSGTQLSVL.

This clonotype was counted once. The rearrangement joins TRBV12-3 or TRBV12-4 to TRBJ1-2, with a possible D match to TRBD1 (6 bases). V shed 4 bases and J shed 6 bases, with 12 bases lying between them. The CDR3 spans 13 residues. Written as DNA, the CDR3 is TGTGCCAGCAGTTACTTGGACAGAGATGGCTACACCTTC. It specifies CASSYLDRDGYTF.

This rearrangement joins TRBV10-3 to TRBJ1-1, with a weak D call TRBD1 (5 bases). CDR1 and CDR2 from the germline V gene are ENHRY and SYGVKD. This CDR3 has 12 amino acids. Trimming stripped 5 bases from V and 4 bases from J, with 8 bases between. CDR3 sequence (DNA): TGTGCCATCAGTCTAAGGGGCACTGAAGCTTTCTTT. Translating it yields CAISLRGTEAFF.

The chain uses TRBV3-1 and TRBJ2-1, with TRBD1 matching over 10 bases. Per germline, CDR1 LGHDT and CDR2 YNNKEL (reference sequence). V was clipped by 8 bases and J by 7 bases; unmatched bases: 5. This CDR3 spans 13 amino acids. DNA for the CDR3: TGTGCCAGCGGTGGGACAGGGGCAAATGAGCAGTTCTTC. Residues: CASGGTGANEQFF.